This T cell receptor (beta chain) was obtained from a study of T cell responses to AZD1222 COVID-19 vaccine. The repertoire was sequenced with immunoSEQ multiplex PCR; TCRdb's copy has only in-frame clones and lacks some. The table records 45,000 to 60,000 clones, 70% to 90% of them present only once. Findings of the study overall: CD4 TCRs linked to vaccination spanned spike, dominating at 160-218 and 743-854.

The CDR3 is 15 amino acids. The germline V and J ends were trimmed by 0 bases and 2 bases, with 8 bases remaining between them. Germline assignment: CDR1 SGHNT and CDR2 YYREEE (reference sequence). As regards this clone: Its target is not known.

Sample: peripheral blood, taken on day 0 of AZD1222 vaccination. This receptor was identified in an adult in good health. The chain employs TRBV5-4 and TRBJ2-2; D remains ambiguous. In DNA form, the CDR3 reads TGTGCCAGCAGCTTGGCCGAATTAAACACCGGGGAGCTGTTTTTT. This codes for CASSLAELNTGELFF. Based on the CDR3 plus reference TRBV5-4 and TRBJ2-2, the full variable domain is ETGVTQSPTHLIKTRGQQVTLRCSSQSGHNTVSWYQQALGQGPQFIFQYYREEENGRGNFPPRFSGLQFPNYSSELNVNALELDDSALYLCASSLAELNTGELFFGEGSRLTVL.